This TCR beta chain was sequenced in a study of T cells in localized non-small cell lung cancer. Assay: immunoSEQ multiplex PCR; the TCRdb copy retains only in-frame clones and omits some. This sample has nearly 40,000 clones, with about 88% found just once. Germline V gene data show CDR1 as SQVTM and CDR2 as ANQGSEA. J was trimmed by 5 bases and V by 7 bases; bases with no gene match: 7. The CDR3 is made up of 13 amino acids. Overall study findings and caveats: Investigators sequenced only a single tumor region, leaving heterogeneity possible. Longer overall survival associated with higher blood T cell density; shorter survival with higher adjacent-lung clonality.

A word on this clone: Its antigen is as yet unknown.

This material consisted of peripheral blood, taken before any cancer treatment. The J gene is TRBJ1-4, the V gene TRBV29-1; 7 nucleotides line up with TRBD1. This receptor was obtained from a man between 18 and 49 years old with stage I lung adenocarcinoma. The CDR3 coding sequence is TGCAGCGCAAGGACAGGAGGGAATGAAAAACTGTTTTTT. This gives the protein CSARTGGNEKLFF. The variable domain in full, with the rest retrieved from reference TRBV29-1 and TRBJ1-4, is SAVISQKPSRDICQRGTSLTIQCQVDSQVTMMFWYRQQPGQSLTLIATANQGSEATYESGFVIDKFPISRPNLTFSTLTVSNMSPEDSSIYLCSARTGGNEKLFFGSGTQLSVL.